These 16 T cell receptor beta chains were all obtained from the same sample, sequenced in a study of T cell responses to AZD1222 COVID-19 vaccine (dated by TCRdb to the early 2020s). The time point label on this specimen signifies: about 28 days (+/-7) after the second vaccine dose. The library came from the immunoSEQ multiplex PCR assay. TCRdb retrieved this table from immuneACCESS and kept in-frame rearrangements only. Not all clones are present; in checked studies, unresolved V genes account for under half, and no reason is known for the remainder. For this sample the table gives 150,000 or so clones, of which around 91% were detected only once. The top ten clonotypes cover roughly 6% of the sample. The specimen comprised peripheral blood, sampled 28 days after the second AZD1222 dose. The receptors originated from an adult who received the AZD1222 COVID-19 vaccine.

The chain couples TRBV7-2 to TRBJ1-5; D uncertain. The CDR3 totals 16 residues. V was clipped by 1 base and J by 6 bases, with 16 bases between them. The germline V gene encodes CDR1 SGHTA and CDR2 FQGNSA. CDR3 bases: TGTGCCAGCAGCTTAGTTGGTAGGGTCGAAACTCAGCCCCAGCATTTT. Protein product: CASSLVGRVETQPQHF.

The chain has TRBV5-6 and TRBJ1-3, with D unresolved. CDR3 size: 14 residues. The V gene lost 0 bases and the J gene lost 0 bases, with 4 bases spanning the gap. Looked up from germline, CDR1 is SGHDT and CDR2 is YYEEEE. The CDR3 region is CASSLASSGNTIYF. CDR3 in DNA: TGTGCCAGCAGCTTGGCCAGCTCTGGAAACACCATATATTTT.

This clone has only a few counts. This chain links TRBV7-2 with TRBJ2-2, with 10 bases lining up with TRBD2. Unmatched junction bases numbered 2, after V lost 5 bases and J lost 5 bases. Germline CDR1 reads SGHTA; CDR2 reads FQGNSA. The CDR3 spans 14 residues. The CDR3 nucleotides read TGTGCCAGCAGCCCGGGACTAGCGACCGGGGAGCTGTTTTTT. Translating gives CASSPGLATGELFF.

The chain employs TRBV30 and TRBJ1-2; D unclear. The CDR3 is made up of 14 amino acids. Trimming pared 1 base from V and 2 bases from J, leaving 11 bases between. Germline V gives CDR1 GTSNPN, CDR2 SVGIG (reference sequence). The CDR3 spells CAWSGAAVNYGYTF. The CDR3 DNA sequence: TGTGCCTGGAGTGGTGCCGCAGTGAACTATGGCTACACCTTC.

The chain couples TRBV12-5 to TRBJ2-5; D not certain. Germline V gene data show CDR1 as LGHNT and CDR2 as FRNRAP. This CDR3 spans 11 amino acids. Trimming removed 1 base from V and 5 bases from J, with 2 bases in between. The CDR3 nucleotides are TGTGCTAGTGGTTTGGAGGAGACCCAGTACTTC. As protein: CASGLEETQYF. Drawing the rest from reference TRBV12-5 and TRBJ2-5, the complete variable domain is DARVTQTPRHKVTEMGQEVTMRCQPILGHNTVFWYRQTMMQGLELLAYFRNRAPLDDSGMPKDRFSAEMPDATLATLKIQPSEPRDSAVYFCASGLEETQYFGPGTRLLVL.

This chain joins TRBV7-2 and TRBJ2-7; D gene ambiguous. The V gene lost 2 bases and the J gene lost 2 bases, with 7 bases spanning the gap. Germline values: CDR1 SGHTA, CDR2 FQGNSA. The CDR3 runs 13 residues. CDR3 loop: CASSLIGTYEQYF. CDR3 coding DNA: TGTGCCAGCAGCTTAATTGGAACCTACGAGCAGTACTTC. Filled out from reference TRBV7-2 and TRBJ2-7, the complete variable domain reads GAGVSQSPSNKVTEKGKDVELRCDPISGHTALYWYRQSLGQGLEFLIYFQGNSAPDKSGLPSDRFSAERTGGSVSTLTIQRTQQEDSAVYLCASSLIGTYEQYFGPGTRLTVT.

The rearrangement uses TRBV2 and TRBJ1-4; no reliable D call. Looked up from germline, CDR1 is SNHLY and CDR2 is FYNNEI. V dropped 1 base and J dropped 8 bases, with 14 bases sitting between them. The CDR3 has 15 residues. The CDR3 DNA reads as TGTGCCAGCAGTGAAGGCGGGCAAGCCGGGGAAAAACTGTTTTTT. This gives the protein CASSEGGQAGEKLFF. Full variable domain (outside the CDR3, taken from reference TRBV2 and TRBJ1-4): EPEVTQTPSHQVTQMGQEVILRCVPISNHLYFYWYRQILGQKVEFLVSFYNNEISEKSEIFDDQFSVERPDGSNFTLKIRSTKLEDSAMYFCASSEGGQAGEKLFFGSGTQLSVL.

The chain joins TRBV2 to TRBJ2-1; 8 nucleotides align to TRBD2. V lost 6 bases and J lost 4; bases outside the gene matches: 5. The CDR3 totals 14 residues. Germline assignment: CDR1 SNHLY and CDR2 FYNNEI. The CDR3: CASRLAGTYNEQFF. In nucleotides, the CDR3 is TGTGCCAGCAGGCTAGCGGGTACATACAATGAGCAGTTCTTC.

This chain uses TRBV3-1 (or the pseudogene TRBV3-2) with TRBJ1-4, with 8 bases lining up with TRBD1. V was clipped by 7 bases and J by 7 bases; unmatched bases: 5. The CDR3 contains 13 residues. Per germline, CDR1 LGHDT and CDR2 YNNKEL (reference sequence). The CDR3 nucleotides read TGTGCCAGCACGAGGACAGGGAGTGAAAAACTGTTTTTT. It yields the protein CASTRTGSEKLFF.

V is TRBV21-1 and J is TRBJ2-4; the D call of TRBD1 is as the table states it, not checked on the DNA. TRBV21-1 is a pseudogene. The CDR3 contains 17 residues. The CDR3 DNA sequence: TGTGCCAGCAGCAAAGCGGTCAGGGCGTGGACCAAAAACATTCAGTACTTC. Translated: CASSKAVRAWTKNIQYF.

This rearrangement joins TRBV3-1 (or the pseudogene TRBV3-2) to TRBJ2-7; 7 bases align to TRBD2. This CDR3 region has 17 residues. J gave up 0 bases and V 0 bases, and 8 bases lay outside the gene matches. Germline CDR1 LGHDT, CDR2 YNNKEL (reference sequence). CDR3 DNA: TGTGCCAGCAGCCAAGAGGGGAGGGGACTGAGCTCCTACGAGCAGTACTTC. It codes for CASSQEGRGLSSYEQYF.

This clone was detected once. This rearrangement joins TRBV6-5 to TRBJ2-5, with D uncertain. The CDR3 consists of 11 residues. CDR1 MNHEY and CDR2 SVGAGI come from the germline V gene. The V end was cut by 7 bases, the J end by 6 bases, with 9 bases between. The CDR3 loop is CASKRAQTQYF. CDR3 in DNA: TGTGCCAGCAAACGGGCTCAGACCCAGTACTTC.

This rearrangement joins TRBV28 to TRBJ1-5; 7 bases line up with TRBD1. The CDR3 consists of 13 residues. V dropped 6 bases and J dropped 6; count of bases not matched to a gene: 5. Germline loops: CDR1 MDHEN, CDR2 SYDVKM. The CDR3 DNA reads TGTGCCAGCAGAGACAGGGCGGCTCAGCCCCAGCATTTT. This gives the protein CASRDRAAQPQHF.

The chain links TRBV5-1 to TRBJ1-2; 7 bases are shared with TRBD1. The length of the CDR3 is 14 residues. Germline CDR1 and CDR2: SGHRS and YFSETQ. Trimming removed 5 bases from V and 0 bases from J; junction bases left unmatched: 4. CDR3 loop: CASRGQDTNYGYTF. The CDR3 DNA follows: TGCGCCAGCAGAGGACAGGATACTAACTATGGCTACACCTTC.

V gene TRBV5-1 combines with J gene TRBJ2-5; 9 bases fit TRBD1. Germline CDR1 and CDR2: SGHRS and YFSETQ. This CDR3 has 16 residues. V was clipped by 0 bases and J by 1 base; unmatched bases: 4. The CDR3 protein is CASSLGTGGPQETQYF. In DNA form, the CDR3 reads TGCGCCAGCAGCTTGGGAACAGGGGGCCCCCAAGAGACCCAGTACTTC.

Regarding this clone: Distinct nucleotide sequences in the sample also encode this CDR3. The chain has TRBV6-6 and TRBJ2-7; no clear D gene. The CDR3 loop spans 12 amino acids. Germline CDR1 is MNHNY and CDR2 is SVGAGI (reference sequence). Trimming stripped 6 bases from V and 5 bases from J, with 11 bases between. CDR3: CASRRIADEQYF. Here the CDR3 DNA reads TGTGCCAGCAGGCGGATCGCCGACGAGCAGTACTTC.